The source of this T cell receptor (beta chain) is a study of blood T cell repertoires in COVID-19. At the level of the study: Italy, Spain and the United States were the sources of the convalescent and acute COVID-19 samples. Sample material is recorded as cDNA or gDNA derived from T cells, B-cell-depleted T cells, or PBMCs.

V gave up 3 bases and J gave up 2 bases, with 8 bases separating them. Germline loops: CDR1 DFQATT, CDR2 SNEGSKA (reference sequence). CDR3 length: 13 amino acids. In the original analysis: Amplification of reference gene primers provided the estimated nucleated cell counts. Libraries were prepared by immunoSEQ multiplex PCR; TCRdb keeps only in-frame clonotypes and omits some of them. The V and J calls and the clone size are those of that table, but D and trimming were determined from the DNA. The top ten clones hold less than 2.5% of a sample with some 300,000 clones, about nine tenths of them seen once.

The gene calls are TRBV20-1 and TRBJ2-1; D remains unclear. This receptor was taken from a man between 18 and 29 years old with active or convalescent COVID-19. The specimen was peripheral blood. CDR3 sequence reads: CSASTRAYNEQFF. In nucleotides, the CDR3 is TGCAGTGCTAGTACCCGGGCCTACAATGAGCAGTTCTTC.